This TCR beta chain stems from a study of Graves' ophthalmopathy and Graves' hyperthyroidism. This clonotype was seen only once. As yet, its antigen is unknown. Under 3 months in duration, the ophthalmopathy in affected donors had moderate-to-severe activity, CAS ≥3 and NOSPECS ≥4. Orbital computed tomography and thyroid ultrasound, along with TRAb, serum thyroxine and clinical symptoms, underpinned diagnosis. Study-level findings and limits: The model's ophthalmopathy progression predictions had about 69% sensitivity and 72.22% specificity. Most expanded clonotypes in thyroid above 0.001 frequency also showed up in blood.

Amplification from RNA transcripts yielded the TCR beta CDR3 regions. HTBI-primed RT-PCR formed the first round, and a multiplex PCR formed the second. TCRdb processed the multiplex PCR reads anew with MiXCR; each CDR3 protein has one entry. This table has 200,000 to 300,000 distinct CDR3 sequences, about 46% appearing once. The CDR3 runs to 14 residues. V was trimmed by 3 bases and J by 3 bases, leaving 14 bases between them. Germline V CDR1 and CDR2: DFQATT, SNEGSKA (reference sequence). The chain has TRBV20-1 and TRBJ2-5; D uncertain. The source of this sequence is an adult man with Graves' ophthalmopathy. Sequencing was done on a sample of peripheral blood. The CDR3 protein is CSARNPQSKETQYF. The CDR3 DNA reads TGCAGTGCTAGGAATCCCCAGTCTAAAGAGACCCAGTACTTC.